At least ten counts were recorded for the clone carrying this TCR beta chain. Its antigen is currently unknown. This sample was included in a study of T-cell memory formation after mild COVID-19. Background on the study: Largely donor-specific TCR clusters were found. The study's findings and limits: Researchers could not confirm that second-wave clones peaking on day 37 targeted SARS-CoV-2.

There are 17 residues in the CDR3. Germline CDR1 is KGHSH and CDR2 is LQKENI. V dropped 0 bases and J dropped 1 base, with 12 bases sitting between them. TCRdb redid the calling of the 5' RACE reads with MiXCR, one entry per CDR3 protein. Of 140,000 to 150,000 distinct CDR3 sequences in the sample, 5.5% to 7% were seen once. This clonotype was obtained from an adult woman who had mild COVID-19 (a few samples of this study predate the infection). Cell type and time point are not known. V usage is TRBV18 and J usage is TRBJ2-2; D may be TRBD2 (5 bases). Source material: PBMCs or a T cell subset sorted from them (not recorded which). CDR3 in DNA: TGTGCCAGCTCACCACCGTCCGGGCGGGTGAACACCGGGGAGCTGTTTTTT. It yields the protein CASSPPSGRVNTGELFF.